The clone carrying this T cell receptor (beta chain) has more than one count but fewer than ten. What it recognizes is unknown. Of the isolated RNA, all was reverse transcribed, and so the sequenced material was expressed TCRB transcripts. The protocol was immunoSEQ multiplex PCR, while the TCRdb copy is restricted to in-frame clones and leaves out a portion. The table shows 150,000 to 200,000 clones, with roughly 65% occurring only once. CDR1 and CDR2 (germline): SQVTM, ANQGSEA. J was trimmed by 7 bases and V by 7 bases; bases with no gene match: 9. This CDR3 has 12 amino acids. Purities in excess of 98% were seen in all sorted populations. These data originate in a study of beta chain features in type 1 diabetes. For the study at large: Patients shared similar age, gender and cell yields with healthy donors. Roughly 98 million sorted cells were examined across all samples. Whole-study results and caveats: TCRB CDR3s from Type 1 diabetes patients were moderately but significantly shorter in all four CD4+ subsets. The naive, central memory and Treg TCRB repertoires of patients appeared to be more similar to one another than those of healthy donors.

The receptor's source is a man under 40 with type 1 diabetes. The rearrangement links TRBV29-1 to TRBJ1-1; TRBD1 agrees at 7 bases. Sample: naive CD4+ T cells from blood. The CDR3 here is CSGGTASDEAFF. The CDR3, as DNA: TGCAGCGGCGGGACAGCCTCTGATGAAGCTTTCTTT. The variable domain in full, with the rest retrieved from reference TRBV29-1 and TRBJ1-1, is SAVISQKPSRDICQRGTSLTIQCQVDSQVTMMFWYRQQPGQSLTLIATANQGSEATYESGFVIDKFPISRPNLTFSTLTVSNMSPEDSSIYLCSGGTASDEAFFGQGTRLTVV.